The present TCR beta chain was sequenced within a study of shared clonotypes between healthy human individuals. General study results and limits: Naive subsets tended to show greater estimated richness than memory subsets.

At a deep level, the assay was run. Libraries were prepared by immunoSEQ multiplex PCR; TCRdb keeps only in-frame clonotypes and omits some of them. The repertoire holds about 1,800,000 clones, with about 95% as singletons. Naive CD8 cells lacked CD45RO and underwent positive selection for CCR7, leaving out terminally differentiated effector memory CD45RA+ cells. V lost 2 bases, J lost 2 bases, and 9 bases lay in between. Germline V lookup: CDR1 SQVTM, CDR2 ANQGSEA. This CDR3 is built from 13 residues. This clone was found once. Antigen: not known. The genes are TRBV29-1 and TRBJ2-5, with D possibly TRBD2 on 6 matching bases. The sequencing sample was made of naive CD8+ T cells sorted from blood. This receptor was identified in a man aged 18 to 29 in good health. CDR3 nucleotides: TGCAGCGTTGAATTGGGGAGGCAAGAGACCCAGTACTTC. It specifies CSVELGRQETQYF.